One and the same sample provided the 24 T cell receptor beta chains below, sequenced in a study of blood T cell repertoires in COVID-19. Some clones are missing from TCRdb's copy, which holds only in-frame ones; the method was immunoSEQ multiplex PCR. Of roughly 290,000 clones in the sample, nearly 90% are singletons; the top ten hold 1.5% to 2%. The sequencing sample was made of PBMCs or T cells enriched from blood (not recorded which). Every receptor here comes from a woman in her late teens or twenties with acute COVID-19.

This clone was seen only once. The chain links TRBV27 to TRBJ1-5; possibly TRBD1 for D (6 bases). The CDR3 is 16 residues long. Germline assignment: CDR1 MNHEY and CDR2 SMNVEV (reference sequence). Between the trimmed V and J ends, which lost 3 bases and 6 bases, there was a span of 18 bases. This CDR3 is CASSFWSQGSSQPQHF. CDR3 nucleotide sequence: TGTGCCAGCAGTTTTTGGTCCCAGGGGAGTAGTCAGCCCCAGCATTTT.

This clone has a single count. Other DNA sequences in this sample translate to the same CDR3. The chain links TRBV19 to TRBJ1-5; 9 positions match TRBD1. Losses at the gene ends were 5 bases for V and 4 bases for J; bases not matched to a gene: 6. CDR3 length equals 15 residues. Germline V gene data show CDR1 as LNHDA and CDR2 as SQIVND (reference sequence). In nucleotides, the CDR3 is TGTGCCAGTAGTGTGACAGGGGGACGGAATCAGCCCCAGCATTTT. This encodes CASSVTGGRNQPQHF. Combining the CDR3 with reference TRBV19 and TRBJ1-5 gives the whole variable domain DGGITQSPKYLFRKEGQNVTLSCEQNLNHDAMYWYRQDPGQGLRLIYYSQIVNDFQKGDIAEGYSVSREKKESFPLTVTSAQKNPTAFYLCASSVTGGRNQPQHFGDGTRLSIL.

The V call is TRBV18, the J call TRBJ1-5, with D possibly being TRBD1 (5 bases). The germline CDR1 and CDR2 sequences are KGHSH and LQKENI. V was pared by 1 base and J by 5 bases, with 12 bases between. This CDR3 is 15 amino acids long. CDR3 residues: CASSPHQGYDQPQHF. The CDR3 DNA is TGTGCCAGCTCACCACATCAGGGATACGATCAGCCCCAGCATTTT.

The CDR3 protein is CATSDTKTSVYEQYF. Here the CDR3 DNA reads TGTGCCACCAGTGATACCAAGACTAGCGTGTACGAGCAGTACTTC. The rearrangement joins TRBV24-1 to TRBJ2-7, with 8 bases fitting TRBD2. This CDR3 region has 15 residues. J lost 4 bases, V lost 3 bases, and 7 bases had no gene match. Germline V lookup: CDR1 KGHDR, CDR2 SFDVKD.

The gene calls are TRBV27 and TRBJ1-5; 9 nucleotides align to TRBD1. The germline gives CDR1 MNHEY, CDR2 SMNVEV (reference sequence). The CDR3 has 14 amino acids. V shed 2 bases, J shed 9 bases, and the junction held 5 bases outside the gene matches. In nucleotides, the CDR3 is TGTGCCAGCAGTTTAGGACAGGGGACTCGGCCCCAGCATTTT. This encodes CASSLGQGTRPQHF.

The V gene is TRBV18, the J gene TRBJ1-4; D is perhaps TRBD1 (6 bases). From germline, CDR1 is KGHSH and CDR2 LQKENI. This CDR3 has 15 amino acids. V lost 3 bases and J 8 bases, leaving 16 bases between the germline ends. The DNA for the CDR3 is TGTGCCAGCTCACCCCCCCAGGGGAGAGGAGAAAAACTGTTTTTT. Residues: CASSPPQGRGEKLFF.

The J gene is TRBJ2-1, the V gene TRBV28, with TRBD2 matching 10 bases. The CDR3 contains 16 residues. V shed 6 bases and J 7 bases; nucleotides not matched to a gene: 12. Per germline, CDR1 MDHEN and CDR2 SYDVKM. Here the CDR3 DNA reads TGTGCCAGCAGCGAAGGGACTAGCGAGCAGAGGAATGAGCAGTTCTTC. As protein: CASSEGTSEQRNEQFF.

In this sample, this clone turned up a few times. V is TRBV6-2 or TRBV6-3 and J is TRBJ2-3; no firm D call. Per the germline V gene, CDR1 is MNHEY and CDR2 is SVGEGT. The CDR3 loop spans 14 amino acids. Trimming took off 2 bases at V and 2 bases at J, with 8 bases between the two ends. The CDR3, as DNA: TGTGCCAGCAGTTACCGCCCACACACAGATACGCAGTATTTT. This codes for CASSYRPHTDTQYF.

The chain carries TRBV7-9 and TRBJ2-5; TRBD1 is a possible D gene (5 bases). The V end lost 4 bases, the J end lost 4 bases, and 10 bases lay between the germline ends. The CDR3 has 13 amino acids. Germline CDR1 and CDR2: SEHNR and FQNEAQ (reference sequence). The chain's CDR3 is CASSYAGRETQYF. CDR3 DNA sequence: TGTGCCAGCAGCTATGCAGGGCGAGAGACCCAGTACTTC. Drawing the rest from reference TRBV7-9 and TRBJ2-5, the complete variable domain is DTGVSQNPRHKITKRGQNVTFRCDPISEHNRLYWYRQTLGQGPEFLTYFQNEAQLEKSRLLSDRFSAERPKGSFSTLEIQRTEQGDSAMYLCASSYAGRETQYFGPGTRLLVL.

The chain recombines TRBV4-2 with TRBJ2-5; the match to TRBD1 covers 10 bases. The CDR3 is 16 residues long. CDR1 and CDR2 from the germline V gene are LGHNA and YNFKEQ. J lost 4 bases, V lost 0 bases, and 5 bases had no gene match. This chain's CDR3 is CASSQDRQGAGETQYF. The CDR3 DNA reads TGTGCCAGCAGCCAAGATCGACAGGGGGCTGGAGAGACCCAGTACTTC.

This clone was picked up one time. The chain joins TRBV7-3 to TRBJ2-2; TRBD2 is a possible D gene (5 bases). Trimming took off 4 bases at V and 4 bases at J, with 16 bases between the two ends. The CDR3 is 16 residues long. Looked up from germline, CDR1 is SGHTA and CDR2 is FQGTGA. The CDR3 DNA reads TGTGCCAGCAGCTCGAATGGGGTGAGGGCCACCGGGGAGCTGTTTTTT. Its translation: CASSSNGVRATGELFF.

This clone was picked up one time. This chain joins TRBV5-1 and TRBJ2-1, with 7 bases matching TRBD1. The junction had 9 bases not matched to a gene; V was cut back by 3 bases and J by 6 bases. CDR1 SGHRS and CDR2 YFSETQ come from the germline V gene. The CDR3 totals 15 residues. DNA for the CDR3: TGCGCCAGCAGCTCGTCAGACAGGGTAGGCAATGAGCAGTTCTTC. Translation gives CASSSSDRVGNEQFF. Full variable domain (remainder filled in from reference TRBV5-1 and TRBJ2-1): KAGVTQTPRYLIKTRGQQVTLSCSPISGHRSVSWYQQTPGQGLQFLFEYFSETQRNKGNFPGRFSGRQFSNSRSEMNVSTLELGDSALYLCASSSSDRVGNEQFFGPGTRLTVL.

This sequence joins TRBV4-2 and TRBJ2-1, with TRBD2 identical over 14 bases. After removal of 5 bases from V and 6 bases from J, the junction contained 3 bases not matched to a gene. This CDR3 spans 15 amino acids. Germline lookup yields CDR1 LGHNA and CDR2 YNFKEQ. The CDR3 DNA is TGTGCCAGCAGCGCCGGGACTAGCGGGAGCAATGAGCAGTTCTTC. This gives the protein CASSAGTSGSNEQFF.

The V call is TRBV25-1, the J call TRBJ1-1; D possibly corresponds to TRBD1 (5 bases). V was pared by 1 base and J by 5 bases, with 11 bases between. There are 14 residues in the CDR3. Germline values: CDR1 MGHDK, CDR2 SYGVNS. Here the CDR3 DNA reads TGTGCCAGCAGTGAATTTGGGGCTCGGACTGAAGCTTTCTTT. The encoded protein is CASSEFGARTEAFF.

The table lists this clone with a few counts. The chain couples TRBV5-1 to TRBJ1-1, with D possibly TRBD1 on 6 matching bases. Germline CDR1 reads SGHRS; CDR2 reads YFSETQ. CDR3 length equals 14 residues. V lost 5 bases and J lost 0, with 11 bases in between. CDR3 residues: CASRKAGVNTEAFF. DNA for the CDR3: TGCGCCAGCAGAAAGGCAGGGGTGAACACTGAAGCTTTCTTT.

V is TRBV5-1 and J is TRBJ2-4, with TRBD2 matching over 10 bases. The CDR3 spans 14 residues. In germline, CDR1 is SGHRS, CDR2 YFSETQ. V was clipped by 3 bases and J by 8 bases; unmatched bases: 5. The CDR3 loop is CASSWEREGDIQYF. The DNA of the CDR3 is TGCGCCAGCAGCTGGGAGCGGGAGGGGGACATTCAGTACTTC.

This clone has only a few counts. This chain links TRBV14 with TRBJ2-7, with 14 bases that match TRBD2. The germline V gene encodes CDR1 SGHDN and CDR2 FVKESK. V was pared by 2 bases and J by 6 bases, with 6 bases of the junction left unmatched. The CDR3 totals 16 residues. The CDR3 DNA is TGTGCCAGCAGCCAACGGGGACTAGCGGGAGTCGGCGAGCAGTACTTC. It yields the protein CASSQRGLAGVGEQYF.

The J gene is TRBJ2-2, the V gene TRBV2; perhaps TRBD2 as D (6 bases). V was trimmed by 3 bases and J by 5 bases, leaving 16 bases between them. CDR3 size: 16 residues. Germline CDR1 reads SNHLY; CDR2 reads FYNNEI. CDR3 DNA sequence: TGTGCCAGCAGTGAGGGGCGGCTAGCGATTACCGGGGAGCTGTTTTTT. Translating gives CASSEGRLAITGELFF.

The chain carries TRBV6-5 and TRBJ2-2; tentatively, D is TRBD1 (6 bases). Germline CDR1 is MNHEY and CDR2 is SVGAGI. V lost 0 bases and J lost 5, with 10 bases in between. The CDR3 runs to 15 residues. The CDR3 bases are TGTGCCAGCAGTTACTCGACCACAGGGACCGGGGAGCTGTTTTTT. Translated, it gives CASSYSTTGTGELFF.

The chain links TRBV5-4 to TRBJ1-1; D is uncertain. There are 14 residues in the CDR3. Germline V gene data show CDR1 as SGHNT and CDR2 as YYREEE (reference sequence). Trimming left V 4 bases short and J 3 bases short, with 13 bases between. The CDR3 region is CASSDAGWDTEAFF. Written as DNA, the CDR3 is TGTGCCAGCAGCGACGCGGGATGGGACACTGAAGCTTTCTTT.

The gene calls are TRBV28 and TRBJ1-4; TRBD1 agrees at 8 bases. The V gene's germline CDR1 is MDHEN and CDR2 SYDVKM. The ends lost 8 bases at V and 7 bases at J; junction bases unmatched: 3. The CDR3 length is 12 residues. The CDR3 DNA follows: TGTGCCAGCGGACAGGGAGCTGAAAAACTGTTTTTT. Encoded protein: CASGQGAEKLFF.

This chain connects TRBV4-1 to TRBJ2-7; no clear D. This CDR3 has 13 amino acids. The germline CDR1 and CDR2 sequences are MGHRA and YSYEKL. V shed 3 bases and J shed 4 bases, with 10 bases lying between them. As DNA, the CDR3 is TGCGCCAGCAGCCAGGCCCAGACTTACGAGCAGTACTTC. This translates into CASSQAQTYEQYF.

V is TRBV19 and J is TRBJ2-5; D may be TRBD2 (5 bases). This CDR3 region has 14 residues. In germline, CDR1 is LNHDA, CDR2 SQIVND (reference sequence). The ends were cut back, 6 bases at V and 1 base at J, with 12 bases in the middle. CDR3 protein: CASRGRQGQETQYF. CDR3 coding DNA: TGTGCCAGTAGAGGGAGACAAGGCCAAGAGACCCAGTACTTC.

The chain has TRBV11-2 and TRBJ2-1, with D possibly matching TRBD2 (5 bases). The germline gives CDR1 SGHAT, CDR2 FQNNGV. V dropped 0 bases and J dropped 1 base, with 13 bases sitting between them. The CDR3 is 17 amino acids. Here the CDR3 DNA reads TGTGCCAGCAGCTTAGATATGAATAGCGCGTCCTACAATGAGCAGTTCTTC. Protein: CASSLDMNSASYNEQFF.